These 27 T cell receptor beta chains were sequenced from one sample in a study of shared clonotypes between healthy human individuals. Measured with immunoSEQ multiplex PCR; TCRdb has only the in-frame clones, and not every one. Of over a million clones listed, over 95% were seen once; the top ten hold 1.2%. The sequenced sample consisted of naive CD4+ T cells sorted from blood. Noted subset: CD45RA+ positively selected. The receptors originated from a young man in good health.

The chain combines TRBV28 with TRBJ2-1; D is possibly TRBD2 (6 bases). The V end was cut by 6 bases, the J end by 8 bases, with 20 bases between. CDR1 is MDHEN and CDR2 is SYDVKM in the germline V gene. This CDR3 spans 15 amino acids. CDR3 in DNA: TGTGCCAGCAGCCTTAGCGGAGGAGGTACCCATGAGCAGTTCTTC. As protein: CASSLSGGGTHEQFF.

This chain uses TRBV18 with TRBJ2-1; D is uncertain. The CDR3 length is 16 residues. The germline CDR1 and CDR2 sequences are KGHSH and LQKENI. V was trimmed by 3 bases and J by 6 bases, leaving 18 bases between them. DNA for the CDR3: TGTGCCAGCTCACCTTCCCTAAACGCGTTGGGCAATGAGCAGTTCTTC. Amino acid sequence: CASSPSLNALGNEQFF. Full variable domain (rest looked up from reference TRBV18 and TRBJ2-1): NAGVMQNPRHLVRRRGQEARLRCSPMKGHSHVYWYRQLPEEGLKFMVYLQKENIIDESGMPKERFSAEFPKEGPSILRIQQVVRGDSAAYFCASSPSLNALGNEQFFGPGTRLTVL.

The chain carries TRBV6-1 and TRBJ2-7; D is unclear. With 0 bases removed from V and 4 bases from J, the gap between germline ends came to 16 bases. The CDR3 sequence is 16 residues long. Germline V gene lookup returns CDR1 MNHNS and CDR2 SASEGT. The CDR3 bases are TGTGCCAGCAGTGAAGCTATCCCGTCCTGGGGATACGAGCAGTACTTC. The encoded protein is CASSEAIPSWGYEQYF.

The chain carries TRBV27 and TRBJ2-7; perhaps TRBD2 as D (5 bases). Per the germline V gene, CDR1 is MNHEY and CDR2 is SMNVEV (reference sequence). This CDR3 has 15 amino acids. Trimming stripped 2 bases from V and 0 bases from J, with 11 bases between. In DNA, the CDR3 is TGTGCCAGCAGTTTACAGAGGGCCATCTCCTACGAGCAGTACTTC. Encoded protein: CASSLQRAISYEQYF.

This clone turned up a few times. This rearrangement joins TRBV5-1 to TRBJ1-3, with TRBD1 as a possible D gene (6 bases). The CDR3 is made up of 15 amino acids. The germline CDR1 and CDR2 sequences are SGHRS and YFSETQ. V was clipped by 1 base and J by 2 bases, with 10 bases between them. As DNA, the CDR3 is TGCGCCAGCAGCTTGTGGGGGCGCCCTGGAAACACCATATATTTT. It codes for CASSLWGRPGNTIYF.

The CDR3 DNA is TGTGCCAGCAGCCCCGGGACTAGCGGGAGGGAAGAGCAGTTCTTC. Protein: CASSPGTSGREEQFF. V and J are TRBV11-1 and TRBJ2-1; 16 bases align to TRBD2. V trimming: 5 bases; J trimming: 10 bases; junction bases outside the gene matches: 5. Germline lookup yields CDR1 SGHAT and CDR2 FQDESV (reference sequence). The CDR3 length is 15 residues.

The CDR3 region is CASSRLSGSSPNEQFF. Written as DNA, the CDR3 is TGTGCCAGCAGTAGACTTAGCGGGAGTTCCCCAAATGAGCAGTTCTTC. This sequence joins TRBV27 and TRBJ2-1; 9 nucleotides match TRBD2. Germline assignment: CDR1 MNHEY and CDR2 SMNVEV (reference sequence). The CDR3 is 16 residues long. V shed 5 bases, J shed 7 bases, and the junction held 12 bases outside the gene matches.

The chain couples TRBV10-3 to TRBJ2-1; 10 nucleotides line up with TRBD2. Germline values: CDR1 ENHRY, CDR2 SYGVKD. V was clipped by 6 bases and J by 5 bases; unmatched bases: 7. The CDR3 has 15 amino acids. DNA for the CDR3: TGTGCCATCAGGGAGGGACTAGCGATTAACAATGAGCAGTTCTTC. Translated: CAIREGLAINNEQFF.

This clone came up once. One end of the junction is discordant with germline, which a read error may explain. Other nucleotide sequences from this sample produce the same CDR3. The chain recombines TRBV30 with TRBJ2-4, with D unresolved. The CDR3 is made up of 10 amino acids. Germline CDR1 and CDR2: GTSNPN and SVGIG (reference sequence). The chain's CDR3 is CAWGPPGLVF. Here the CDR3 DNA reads TGTGCCTGGGGCCCTCCCGGATTAGTTTTC.

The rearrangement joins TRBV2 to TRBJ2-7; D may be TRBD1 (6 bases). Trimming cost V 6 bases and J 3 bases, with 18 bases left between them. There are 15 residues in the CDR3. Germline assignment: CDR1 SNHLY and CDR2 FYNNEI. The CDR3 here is CASSGTRDKLYEQYF. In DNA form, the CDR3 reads TGTGCCAGCAGCGGGACAAGGGACAAACTCTACGAGCAGTACTTC.

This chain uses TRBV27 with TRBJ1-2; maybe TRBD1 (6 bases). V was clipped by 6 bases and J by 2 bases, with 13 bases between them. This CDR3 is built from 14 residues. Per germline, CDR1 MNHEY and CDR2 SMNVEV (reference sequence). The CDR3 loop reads CASSPTGINYGYTF. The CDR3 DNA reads TGTGCCAGCAGCCCAACAGGGATCAACTATGGCTACACCTTC.

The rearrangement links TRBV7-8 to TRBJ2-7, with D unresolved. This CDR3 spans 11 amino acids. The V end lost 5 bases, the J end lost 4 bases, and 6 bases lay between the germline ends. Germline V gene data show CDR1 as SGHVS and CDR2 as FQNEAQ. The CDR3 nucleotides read TGTGCCAGCAGCCAAATATACGAGCAGTACTTC. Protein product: CASSQIYEQYF. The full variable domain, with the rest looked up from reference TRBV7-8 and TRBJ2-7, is GAGVSQSPRYKVAKRGQDVALRCDPISGHVSLFWYQQALGQGPEFLTYFQNEAQLDKSGLPSDRFFAERPEGSVSTLKIQRTQQEDSAVYLCASSQIYEQYFGPGTRLTVT.

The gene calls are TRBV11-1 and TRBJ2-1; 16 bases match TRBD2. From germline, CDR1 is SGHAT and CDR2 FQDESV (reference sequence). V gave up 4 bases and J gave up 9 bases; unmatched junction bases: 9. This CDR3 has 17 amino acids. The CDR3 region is CASSSTPGTSGRVEQFF. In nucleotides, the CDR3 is TGTGCCAGCAGCTCGACCCCCGGGACTAGCGGGAGGGTTGAGCAGTTCTTC.

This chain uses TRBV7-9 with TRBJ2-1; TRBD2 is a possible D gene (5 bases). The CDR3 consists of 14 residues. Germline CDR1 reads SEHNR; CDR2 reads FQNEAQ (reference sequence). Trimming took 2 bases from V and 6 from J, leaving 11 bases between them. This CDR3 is CASSLNPSFNEQFF. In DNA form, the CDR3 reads TGTGCCAGCAGCTTAAATCCTAGCTTCAATGAGCAGTTCTTC.

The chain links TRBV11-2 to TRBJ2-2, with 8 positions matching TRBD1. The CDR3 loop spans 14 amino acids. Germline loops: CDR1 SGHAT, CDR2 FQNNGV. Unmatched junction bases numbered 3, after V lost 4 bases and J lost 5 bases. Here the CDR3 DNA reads TGTGCCAGCAGCTCTAACAGGGGGACCGGGGAGCTGTTTTTT. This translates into CASSSNRGTGELFF.

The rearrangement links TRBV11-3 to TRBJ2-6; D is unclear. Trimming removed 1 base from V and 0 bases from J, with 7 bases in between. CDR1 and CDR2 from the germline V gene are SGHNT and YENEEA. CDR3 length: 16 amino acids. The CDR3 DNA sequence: TGTGCCAGCAGCTTAGCTGGGTTCTCTGGGGCCAACGTCCTGACTTTC. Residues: CASSLAGFSGANVLTF.

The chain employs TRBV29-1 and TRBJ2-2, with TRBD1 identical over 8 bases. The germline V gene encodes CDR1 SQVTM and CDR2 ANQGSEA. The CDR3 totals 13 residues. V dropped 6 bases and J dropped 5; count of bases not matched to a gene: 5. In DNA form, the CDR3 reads TGCAGCGTGACAGGGGAAGGAACCGGGGAGCTGTTTTTT. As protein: CSVTGEGTGELFF.

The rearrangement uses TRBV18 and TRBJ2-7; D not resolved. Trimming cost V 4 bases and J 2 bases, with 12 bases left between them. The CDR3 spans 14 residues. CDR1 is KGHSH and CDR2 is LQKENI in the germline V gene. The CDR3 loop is CASSLSGETYEQYF. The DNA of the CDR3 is TGTGCCAGCTCACTCAGTGGGGAAACCTACGAGCAGTACTTC.

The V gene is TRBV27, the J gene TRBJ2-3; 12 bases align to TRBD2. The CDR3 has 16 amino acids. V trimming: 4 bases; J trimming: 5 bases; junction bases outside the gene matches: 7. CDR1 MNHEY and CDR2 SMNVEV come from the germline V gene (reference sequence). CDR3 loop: CASSSLAGGFQDTQYF. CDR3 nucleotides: TGTGCCAGCAGTTCACTAGCGGGAGGTTTTCAAGATACGCAGTATTTT.

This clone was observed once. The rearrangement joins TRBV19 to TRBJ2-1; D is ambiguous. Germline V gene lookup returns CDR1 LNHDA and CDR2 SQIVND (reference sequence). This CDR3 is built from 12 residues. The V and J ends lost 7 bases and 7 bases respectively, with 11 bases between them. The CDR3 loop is CASTSAANEQFF. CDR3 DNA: TGTGCCAGTACAAGCGCCGCGAATGAGCAGTTCTTC. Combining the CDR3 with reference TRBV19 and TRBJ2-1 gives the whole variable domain DGGITQSPKYLFRKEGQNVTLSCEQNLNHDAMYWYRQDPGQGLRLIYYSQIVNDFQKGDIAEGYSVSREKKESFPLTVTSAQKNPTAFYLCASTSAANEQFFGPGTRLTVL.

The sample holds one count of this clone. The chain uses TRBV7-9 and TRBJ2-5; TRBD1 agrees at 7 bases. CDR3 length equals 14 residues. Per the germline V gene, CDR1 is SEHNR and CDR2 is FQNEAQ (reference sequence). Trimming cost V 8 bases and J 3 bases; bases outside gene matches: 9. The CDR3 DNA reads TGTGCCAGCGGCGACAGGGATCAAGAAGAGACCCAGTACTTC. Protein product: CASGDRDQEETQYF.

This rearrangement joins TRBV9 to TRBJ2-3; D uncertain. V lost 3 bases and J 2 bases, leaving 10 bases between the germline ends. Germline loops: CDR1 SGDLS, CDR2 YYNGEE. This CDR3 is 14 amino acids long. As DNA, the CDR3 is TGTGCCAGCAGCGCCGTGGGGAACACAGATACGCAGTATTTT. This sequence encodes CASSAVGNTDTQYF. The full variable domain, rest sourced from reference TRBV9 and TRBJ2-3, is DSGVTQTPKHLITATGQRVTLRCSPRSGDLSVYWYQQSLDQGLQFLIQYYNGEERAKGNILERFSAQQFPDLHSELNLSSLELGDSALYFCASSAVGNTDTQYFGPGTRLTVL.

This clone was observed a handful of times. The DNA of the CDR3 is TGCAGCGTTGAAAGTGTGGAAAATGGCTACACCTTC. Translated: CSVESVENGYTF. V and J are TRBV29-1 and TRBJ1-2; D ambiguous. CDR3 length: 12 amino acids. Germline CDR1 reads SQVTM; CDR2 reads ANQGSEA. The V and J ends lost 2 bases and 6 bases respectively, with 10 bases between them.

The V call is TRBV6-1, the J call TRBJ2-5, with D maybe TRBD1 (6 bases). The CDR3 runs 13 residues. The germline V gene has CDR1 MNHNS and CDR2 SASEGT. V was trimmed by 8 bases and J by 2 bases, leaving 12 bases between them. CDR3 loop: CASRPRGQETQYF. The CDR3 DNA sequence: TGTGCCAGCCGACCAAGGGGGCAAGAGACCCAGTACTTC.

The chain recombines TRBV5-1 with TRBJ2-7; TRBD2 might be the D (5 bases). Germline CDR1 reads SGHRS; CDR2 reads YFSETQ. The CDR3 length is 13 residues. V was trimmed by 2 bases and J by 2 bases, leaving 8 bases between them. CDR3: CASSFKRTYEQYF. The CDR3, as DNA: TGCGCCAGCAGCTTTAAGCGGACCTACGAGCAGTACTTC.

The CDR3 protein is CASSLFGRTANTGELFF. DNA for the CDR3: TGTGCCAGCAGCTTATTCGGCAGGACGGCGAACACCGGGGAGCTGTTTTTT. The rearrangement links TRBV7-9 to TRBJ2-2; D is unclear. Trimming took off 2 bases at V and 0 bases at J, with 13 bases between the two ends. The CDR3 loop spans 17 amino acids. Germline loops: CDR1 SEHNR, CDR2 FQNEAQ (reference sequence).

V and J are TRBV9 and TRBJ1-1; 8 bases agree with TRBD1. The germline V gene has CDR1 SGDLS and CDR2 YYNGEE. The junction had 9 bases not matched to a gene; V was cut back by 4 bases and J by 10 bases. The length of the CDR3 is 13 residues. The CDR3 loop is CASSPTGQVGAFF. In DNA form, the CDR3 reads TGTGCCAGCAGCCCAACGGGACAGGTCGGAGCTTTCTTT. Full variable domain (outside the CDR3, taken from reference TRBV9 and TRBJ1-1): DSGVTQTPKHLITATGQRVTLRCSPRSGDLSVYWYQQSLDQGLQFLIQYYNGEERAKGNILERFSAQQFPDLHSELNLSSLELGDSALYFCASSPTGQVGAFFGQGTRLTVV.